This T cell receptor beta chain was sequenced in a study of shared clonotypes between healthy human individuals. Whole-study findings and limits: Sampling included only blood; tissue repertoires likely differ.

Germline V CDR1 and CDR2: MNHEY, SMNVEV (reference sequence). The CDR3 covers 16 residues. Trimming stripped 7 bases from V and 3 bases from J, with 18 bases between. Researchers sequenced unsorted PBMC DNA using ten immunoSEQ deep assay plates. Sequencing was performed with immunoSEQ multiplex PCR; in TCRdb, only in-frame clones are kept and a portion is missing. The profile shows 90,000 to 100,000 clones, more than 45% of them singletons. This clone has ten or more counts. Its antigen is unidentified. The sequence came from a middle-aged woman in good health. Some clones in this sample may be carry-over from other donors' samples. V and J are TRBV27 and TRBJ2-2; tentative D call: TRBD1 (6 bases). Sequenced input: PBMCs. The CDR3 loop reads CASTASHRVYTGELFF. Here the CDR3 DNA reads TGTGCCAGCACGGCAAGTCACAGGGTATACACCGGGGAGCTGTTTTTT.